This T cell receptor beta chain was captured by sequencing in a study of blood T cell repertoires in COVID-19. Turning to the study itself: Both acute and convalescent COVID-19 samples were obtained from the United States, Italy and Spain. Nucleic acid was either cDNA or gDNA, and it came from T cells, B-cell-depleted T cells, or PBMCs.

CDR1 LNHDA and CDR2 SQIVND come from the germline V gene (reference sequence). This CDR3 contains 16 residues. Trimming cost V 4 bases and J 1 base; bases outside gene matches: 9. Under the authors' procedure: The authors estimated nucleated cell counts from reference gene primer amplification. Profiled with immunoSEQ multiplex PCR; TCRdb holds only in-frame clones, not every one. Clone size and the V and J calls come from that table; the DNA yielded D and trimming. The data show about 43,000 clones, roughly 87% seen once. The sequence came from a woman older than 75 with active COVID-19. Sequencing was performed on peripheral blood. The chain combines TRBV19 with TRBJ2-5; 7 bases match TRBD1. CDR3 sequence: CASSRFGTEAQETQYF. Written as DNA, the CDR3 is TGTGCCAGTAGTAGGTTTGGGACAGAGGCCCAAGAGACCCAGTACTTC.